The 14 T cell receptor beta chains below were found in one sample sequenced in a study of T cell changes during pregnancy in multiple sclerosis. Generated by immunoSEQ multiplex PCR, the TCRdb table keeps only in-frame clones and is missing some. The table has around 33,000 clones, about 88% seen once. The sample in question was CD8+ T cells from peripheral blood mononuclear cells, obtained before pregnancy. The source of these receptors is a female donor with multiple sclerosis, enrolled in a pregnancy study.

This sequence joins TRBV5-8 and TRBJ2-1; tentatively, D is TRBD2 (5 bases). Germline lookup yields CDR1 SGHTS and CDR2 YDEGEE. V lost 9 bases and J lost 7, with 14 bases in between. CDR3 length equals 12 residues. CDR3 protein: CANMRGYNEQFF. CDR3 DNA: TGTGCCAACATGCGCGGGTATAATGAGCAGTTCTTC.

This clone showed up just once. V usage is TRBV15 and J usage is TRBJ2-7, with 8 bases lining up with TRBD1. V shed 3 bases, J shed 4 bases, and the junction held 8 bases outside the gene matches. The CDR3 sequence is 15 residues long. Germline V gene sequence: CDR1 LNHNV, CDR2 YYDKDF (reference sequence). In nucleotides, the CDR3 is TGTGCCACCAGCAGTAACCGGGACAGGAGTTACGAGCAGTACTTC. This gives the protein CATSSNRDRSYEQYF.

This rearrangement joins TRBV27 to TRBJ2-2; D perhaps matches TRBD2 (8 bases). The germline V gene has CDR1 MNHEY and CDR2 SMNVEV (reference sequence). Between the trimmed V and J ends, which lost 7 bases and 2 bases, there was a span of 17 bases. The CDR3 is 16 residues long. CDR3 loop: CASTKGAGGNTGELFF. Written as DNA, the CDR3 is TGTGCCAGCACCAAGGGGGCGGGGGGCAACACCGGGGAGCTGTTTTTT.

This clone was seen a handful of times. The DNA for the CDR3 is TGTGCCAGCAGCTTAGTGCAGGGTCAGAACACTGAAGCTTTCTTT. This translates into CASSLVQGQNTEAFF. V usage is TRBV7-9 and J usage is TRBJ1-1, with D perhaps TRBD1 (5 bases). The CDR3 runs 15 residues. V was cut by 1 base and J by 1 base, with 10 bases left in between. Germline CDR1 reads SEHNR; CDR2 reads FQNEAQ (reference sequence).

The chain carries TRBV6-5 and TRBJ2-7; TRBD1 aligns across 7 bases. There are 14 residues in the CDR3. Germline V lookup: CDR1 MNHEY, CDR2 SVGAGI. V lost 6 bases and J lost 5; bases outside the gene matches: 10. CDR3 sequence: CASSRKGAENEQYF. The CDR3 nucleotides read TGTGCCAGCAGCCGTAAGGGGGCGGAGAACGAGCAGTACTTC.

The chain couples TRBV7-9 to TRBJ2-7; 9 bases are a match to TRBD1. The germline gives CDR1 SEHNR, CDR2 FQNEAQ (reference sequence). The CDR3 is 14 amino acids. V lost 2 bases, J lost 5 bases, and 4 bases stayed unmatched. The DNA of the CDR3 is TGTGCCAGCAGCTTATTAGACAGGGGGAACGAGCAGTACTTC. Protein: CASSLLDRGNEQYF.

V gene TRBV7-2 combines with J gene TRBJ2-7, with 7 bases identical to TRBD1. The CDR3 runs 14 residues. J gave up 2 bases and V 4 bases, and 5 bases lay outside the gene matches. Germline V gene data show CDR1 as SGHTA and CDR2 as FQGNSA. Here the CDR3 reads CASSYDDRAYEQYF. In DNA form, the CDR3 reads TGTGCCAGCAGCTACGATGACAGGGCCTACGAGCAGTACTTC.

In DNA form, the CDR3 reads TGTGCCAGCAGCTTCGACAGGATGAATTCACCCCTCCACTTT. Translating gives CASSFDRMNSPLHF. The genes are TRBV7-9 and TRBJ1-6, with D perhaps matching TRBD1 (6 bases). This CDR3 comprises 14 residues. Germline-derived CDR1 and CDR2 are SEHNR and FQNEAQ (reference sequence). Trimming shortened V by 3 bases and J by 7 bases, and 10 bases separated the two germline ends. The complete variable domain, with remaining parts taken from reference TRBV7-9 and TRBJ1-6, reads DTGVSQNPRHKITKRGQNVTFRCDPISEHNRLYWYRQTLGQGPEFLTYFQNEAQLEKSRLLSDRFSAERPKGSFSTLEIQRTEQGDSAMYLCASSFDRMNSPLHFGNGTRLTVT.

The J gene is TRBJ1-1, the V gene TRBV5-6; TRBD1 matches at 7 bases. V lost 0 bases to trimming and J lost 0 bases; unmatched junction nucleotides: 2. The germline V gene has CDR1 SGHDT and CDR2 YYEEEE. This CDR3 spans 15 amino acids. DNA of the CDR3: TGTGCCAGCAGCTTGGCACAGGGGATGAACACTGAAGCTTTCTTT. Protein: CASSLAQGMNTEAFF.

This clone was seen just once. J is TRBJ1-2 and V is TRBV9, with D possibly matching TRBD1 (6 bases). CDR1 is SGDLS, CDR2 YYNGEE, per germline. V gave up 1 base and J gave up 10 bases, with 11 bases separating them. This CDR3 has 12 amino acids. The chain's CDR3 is CASSVSQGYYTF. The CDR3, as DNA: TGTGCCAGCAGCGTATCACAGGGATACTACACCTTC.

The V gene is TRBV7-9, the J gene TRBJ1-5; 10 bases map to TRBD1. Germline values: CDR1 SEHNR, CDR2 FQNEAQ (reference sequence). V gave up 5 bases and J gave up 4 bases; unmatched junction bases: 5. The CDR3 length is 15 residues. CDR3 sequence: CASSLGQGRNQPQHF. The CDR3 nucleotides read TGTGCCAGCAGCCTGGGACAGGGGCGAAATCAGCCCCAGCATTTT.

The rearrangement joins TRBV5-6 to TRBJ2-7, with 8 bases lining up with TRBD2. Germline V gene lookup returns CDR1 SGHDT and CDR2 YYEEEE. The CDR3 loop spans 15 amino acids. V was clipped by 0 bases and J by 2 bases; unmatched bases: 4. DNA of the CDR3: TGTGCCAGCAGCTTGGATAGCGGGGTCCCCTACGAGCAGTACTTC. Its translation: CASSLDSGVPYEQYF. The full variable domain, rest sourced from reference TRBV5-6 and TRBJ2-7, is DAGVTQSPTHLIKTRGQQVTLRCSPKSGHDTVSWYQQALGQGPQFIFQYYEEEERQRGNFPDRFSGHQFPNYSSELNVNALLLGDSALYLCASSLDSGVPYEQYFGPGTRLTVT.

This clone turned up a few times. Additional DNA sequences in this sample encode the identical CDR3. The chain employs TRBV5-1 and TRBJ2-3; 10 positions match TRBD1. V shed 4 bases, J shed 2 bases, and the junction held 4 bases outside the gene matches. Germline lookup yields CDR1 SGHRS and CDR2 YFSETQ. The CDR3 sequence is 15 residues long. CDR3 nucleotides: TGCGCCAGCAGCCTAGGACAGGGGGACACAGATACGCAGTATTTT. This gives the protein CASSLGQGDTDTQYF.

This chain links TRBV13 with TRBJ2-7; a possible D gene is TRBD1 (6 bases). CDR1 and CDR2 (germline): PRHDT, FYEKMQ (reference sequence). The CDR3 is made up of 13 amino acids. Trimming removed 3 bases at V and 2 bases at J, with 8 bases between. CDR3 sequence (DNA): TGTGCCAGCAGCTTCGGACAGCCCTACGAGCAGTACTTC. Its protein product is CASSFGQPYEQYF.